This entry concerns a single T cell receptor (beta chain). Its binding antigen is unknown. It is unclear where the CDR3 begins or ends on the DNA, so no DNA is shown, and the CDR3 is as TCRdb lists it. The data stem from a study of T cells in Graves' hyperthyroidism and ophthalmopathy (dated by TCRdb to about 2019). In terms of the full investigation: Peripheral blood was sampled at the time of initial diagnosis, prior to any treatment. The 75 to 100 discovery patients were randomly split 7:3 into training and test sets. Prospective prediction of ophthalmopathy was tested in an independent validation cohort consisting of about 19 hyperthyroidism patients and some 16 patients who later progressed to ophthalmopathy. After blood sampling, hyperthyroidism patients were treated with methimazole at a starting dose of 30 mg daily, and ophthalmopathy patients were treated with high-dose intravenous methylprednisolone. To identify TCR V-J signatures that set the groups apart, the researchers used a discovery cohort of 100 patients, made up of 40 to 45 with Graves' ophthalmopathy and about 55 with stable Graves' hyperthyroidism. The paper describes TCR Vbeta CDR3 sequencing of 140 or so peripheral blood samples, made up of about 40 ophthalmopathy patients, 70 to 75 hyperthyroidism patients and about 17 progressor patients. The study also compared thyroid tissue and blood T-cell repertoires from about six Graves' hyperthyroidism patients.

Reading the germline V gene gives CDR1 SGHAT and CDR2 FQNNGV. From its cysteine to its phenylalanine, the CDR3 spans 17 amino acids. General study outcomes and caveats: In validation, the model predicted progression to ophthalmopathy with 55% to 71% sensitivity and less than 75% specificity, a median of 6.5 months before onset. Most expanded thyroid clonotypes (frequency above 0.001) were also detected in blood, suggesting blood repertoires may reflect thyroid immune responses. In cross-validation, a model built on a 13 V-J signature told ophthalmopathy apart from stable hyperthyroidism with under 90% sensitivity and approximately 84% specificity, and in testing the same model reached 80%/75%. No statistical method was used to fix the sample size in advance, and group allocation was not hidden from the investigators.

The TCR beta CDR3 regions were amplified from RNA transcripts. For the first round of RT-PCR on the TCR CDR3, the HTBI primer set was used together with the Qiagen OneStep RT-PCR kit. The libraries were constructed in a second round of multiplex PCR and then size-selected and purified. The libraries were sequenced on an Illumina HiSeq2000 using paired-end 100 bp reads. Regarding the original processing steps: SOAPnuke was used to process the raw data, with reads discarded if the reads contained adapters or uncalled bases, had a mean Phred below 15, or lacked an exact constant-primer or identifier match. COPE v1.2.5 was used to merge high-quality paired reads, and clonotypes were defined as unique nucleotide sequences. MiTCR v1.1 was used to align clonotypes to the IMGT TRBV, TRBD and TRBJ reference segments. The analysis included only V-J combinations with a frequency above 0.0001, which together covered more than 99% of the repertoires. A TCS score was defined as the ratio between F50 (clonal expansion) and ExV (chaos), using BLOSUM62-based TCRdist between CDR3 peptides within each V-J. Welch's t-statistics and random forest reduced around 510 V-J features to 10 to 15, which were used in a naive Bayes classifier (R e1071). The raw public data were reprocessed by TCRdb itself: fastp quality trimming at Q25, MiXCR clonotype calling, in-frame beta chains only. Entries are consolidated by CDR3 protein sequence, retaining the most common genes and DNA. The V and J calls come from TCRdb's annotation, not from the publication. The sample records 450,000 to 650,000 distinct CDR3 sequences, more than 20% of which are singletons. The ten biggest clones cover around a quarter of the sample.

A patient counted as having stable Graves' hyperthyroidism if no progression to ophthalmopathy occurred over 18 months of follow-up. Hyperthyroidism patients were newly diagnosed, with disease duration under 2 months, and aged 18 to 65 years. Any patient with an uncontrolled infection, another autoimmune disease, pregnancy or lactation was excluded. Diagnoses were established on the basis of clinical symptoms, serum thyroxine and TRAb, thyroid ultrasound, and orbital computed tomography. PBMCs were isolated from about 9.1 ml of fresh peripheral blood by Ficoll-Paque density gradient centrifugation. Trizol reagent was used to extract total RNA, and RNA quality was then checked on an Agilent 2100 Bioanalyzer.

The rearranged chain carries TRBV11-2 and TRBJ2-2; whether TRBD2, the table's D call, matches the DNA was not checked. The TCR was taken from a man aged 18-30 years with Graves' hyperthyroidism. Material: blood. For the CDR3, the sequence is CASSLVAGGTNTGELVF.